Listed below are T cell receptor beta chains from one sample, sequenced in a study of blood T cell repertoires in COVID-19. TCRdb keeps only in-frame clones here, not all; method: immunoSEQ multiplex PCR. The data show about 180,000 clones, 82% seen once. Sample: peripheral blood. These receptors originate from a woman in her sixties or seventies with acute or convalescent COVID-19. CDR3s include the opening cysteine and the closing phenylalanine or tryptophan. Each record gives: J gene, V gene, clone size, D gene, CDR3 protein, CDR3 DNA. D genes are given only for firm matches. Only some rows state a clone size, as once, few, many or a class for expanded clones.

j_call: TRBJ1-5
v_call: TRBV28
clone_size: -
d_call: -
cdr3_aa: CASSRQTSNQPQHF
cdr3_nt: TGTGCCAGCAGTCGACAGACTAGCAATCAGCCCCAGCATTTT

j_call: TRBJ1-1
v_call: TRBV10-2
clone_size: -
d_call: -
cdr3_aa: CASGRGGELTEAFF
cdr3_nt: TGCGCCAGCGGTCGAGGGGGGGAACTGACTGAAGCTTTCTTT

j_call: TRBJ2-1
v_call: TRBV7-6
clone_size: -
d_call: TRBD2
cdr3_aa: CASSLNSGGANREQFF
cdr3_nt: TGTGCCAGCAGCTTAAATAGCGGGGGGGCGAACAGGGAGCAGTTCTTC

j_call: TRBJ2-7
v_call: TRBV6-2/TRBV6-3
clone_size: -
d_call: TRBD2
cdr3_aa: CASSYSREGGDYEQYF
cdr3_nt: TGTGCCAGCAGTTACTCCCGGGAGGGGGGGGACTACGAGCAGTACTTC

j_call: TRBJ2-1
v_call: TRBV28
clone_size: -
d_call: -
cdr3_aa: CASSSYGPGSYNEQFF
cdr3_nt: TGTGCCAGCAGCTCCTATGGTCCGGGCTCCTACAATGAGCAGTTCTTC

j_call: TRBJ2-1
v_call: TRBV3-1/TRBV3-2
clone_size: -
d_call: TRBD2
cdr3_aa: CASSQVSSGRSNEQFF
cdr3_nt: TGTGCCAGCAGCCAAGTAAGTAGCGGGAGGAGCAATGAGCAGTTCTTC

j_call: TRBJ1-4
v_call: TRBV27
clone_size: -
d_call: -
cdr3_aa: CASSLSLLEGKLFF
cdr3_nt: TGTGCCAGCAGTTTATCTCTTTTGGAGGGAAAACTGTTTTTT

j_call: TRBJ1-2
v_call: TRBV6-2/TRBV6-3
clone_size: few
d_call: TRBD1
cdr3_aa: CASSSQGASGYTF
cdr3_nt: TGTGCCAGCAGCTCACAGGGGGCGAGTGGCTACACCTTC

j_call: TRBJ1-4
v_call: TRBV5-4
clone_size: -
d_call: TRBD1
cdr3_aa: CASSLGDRTNEKLFF
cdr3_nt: TGTGCCAGCAGCTTGGGGGACAGAACTAATGAAAAACTGTTTTTT

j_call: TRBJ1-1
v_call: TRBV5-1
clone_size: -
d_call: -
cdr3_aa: CASSSWGPEGMNTEAFF
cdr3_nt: TGCGCCAGCAGTTCATGGGGCCCGGAGGGGATGAACACTGAAGCTTTCTTT

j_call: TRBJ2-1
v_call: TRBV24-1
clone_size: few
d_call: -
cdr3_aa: CATSDSAAGIYNEQFF
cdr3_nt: TGTGCCACCAGTGATTCCGCGGCGGGGATTTACAATGAGCAGTTCTTC

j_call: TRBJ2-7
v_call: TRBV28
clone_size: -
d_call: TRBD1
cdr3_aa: CASGTGSYEQYF
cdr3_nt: TGTGCCAGCGGGACAGGTAGCTACGAGCAGTACTTC

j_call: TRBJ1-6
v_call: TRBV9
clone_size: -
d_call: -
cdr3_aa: CASSGDQGPNSPLHF
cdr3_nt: TGTGCCAGCAGCGGAGACCAGGGCCCTAATTCACCCCTCCACTTT

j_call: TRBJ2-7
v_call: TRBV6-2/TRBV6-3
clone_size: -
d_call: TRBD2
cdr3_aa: CASSYTSGYEQYF
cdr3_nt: TGTGCCAGCAGTTACACTAGCGGCTACGAGCAGTACTTC

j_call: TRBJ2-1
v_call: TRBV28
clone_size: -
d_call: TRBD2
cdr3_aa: CASSVSGGLHGSYNEQFF
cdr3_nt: TGTGCCAGCAGTGTTAGCGGGGGCCTGCACGGCTCCTACAATGAGCAGTTCTTC

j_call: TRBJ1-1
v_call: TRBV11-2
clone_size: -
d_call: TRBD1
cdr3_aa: CASSRQGGSNTEAFF
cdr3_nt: TGTGCCAGCAGCCGACAGGGGGGATCGAACACTGAAGCTTTCTTT

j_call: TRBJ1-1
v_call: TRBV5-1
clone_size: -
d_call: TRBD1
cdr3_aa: CASSPDTDREWTEAFF
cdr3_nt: TGCGCCAGCAGCCCTGATACAGACAGGGAGTGGACTGAAGCTTTCTTT

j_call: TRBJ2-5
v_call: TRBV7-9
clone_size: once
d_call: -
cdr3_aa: CASSSRKGETQYF
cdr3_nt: TGTGCCAGCAGCTCCCGAAAGGGGGAGACCCAGTACTTC

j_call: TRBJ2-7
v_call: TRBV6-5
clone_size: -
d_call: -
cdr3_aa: CASSYQSGGDEQYF
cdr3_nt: TGTGCCAGCAGTTACCAGAGTGGCGGGGACGAGCAGTACTTC

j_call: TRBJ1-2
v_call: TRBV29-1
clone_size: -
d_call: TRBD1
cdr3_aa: CSVEDRGQVTRNYGYTF
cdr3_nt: TGCAGCGTTGAAGATAGAGGACAGGTAACAAGGAACTATGGCTACACCTTC

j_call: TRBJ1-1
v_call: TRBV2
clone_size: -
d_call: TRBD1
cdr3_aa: CASRETGLNTEAFF
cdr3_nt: TGTGCCAGCAGGGAGACAGGGCTGAACACTGAAGCTTTCTTT

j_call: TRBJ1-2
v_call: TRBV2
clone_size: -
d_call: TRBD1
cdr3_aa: CASRQGLSYGYTF
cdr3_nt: TGTGCCAGCAGACAGGGGTTATCCTATGGCTACACCTTC

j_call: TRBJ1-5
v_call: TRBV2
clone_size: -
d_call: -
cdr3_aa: CASSYNRPSNQPQHF
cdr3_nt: TGTGCCAGCAGTTACAACAGGCCTAGCAATCAGCCCCAGCATTTT

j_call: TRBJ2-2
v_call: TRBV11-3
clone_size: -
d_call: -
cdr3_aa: CASSSGWEEDTGELFF
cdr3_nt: TGTGCCAGCAGCTCCGGTTGGGAGGAGGACACCGGGGAGCTGTTTTTT

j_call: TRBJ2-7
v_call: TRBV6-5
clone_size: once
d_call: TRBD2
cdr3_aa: CASSRRGAPYEQYF
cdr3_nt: TGTGCCAGTTCGAGGCGGGGGGCCCCCTACGAGCAGTACTTC

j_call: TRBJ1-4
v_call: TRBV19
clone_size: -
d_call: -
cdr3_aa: CASSDRTTNEKLFF
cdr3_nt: TGTGCCAGTAGTGACAGAACAACTAATGAAAAACTGTTTTTT

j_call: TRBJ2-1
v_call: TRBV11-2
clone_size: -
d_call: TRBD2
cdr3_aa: CASSLSGGAYNEQFF
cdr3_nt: TGTGCCAGCAGCTTGAGCGGGGGGGCCTACAATGAGCAGTTCTTC

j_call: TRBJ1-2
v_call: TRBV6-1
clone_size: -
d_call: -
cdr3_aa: CASSPSATNYGYTF
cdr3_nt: TGTGCCAGCAGTCCCAGCGCCACTAACTATGGCTACACCTTC

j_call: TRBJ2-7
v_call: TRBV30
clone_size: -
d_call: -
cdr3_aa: CAWSTGPYEQYF
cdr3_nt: TGTGCCTGGAGTACAGGGCCCTACGAGCAGTACTTC

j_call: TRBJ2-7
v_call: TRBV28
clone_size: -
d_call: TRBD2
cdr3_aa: CASSFTSGYEQYF
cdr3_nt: TGTGCCAGCAGTTTTACTAGCGGCTACGAGCAGTACTTC

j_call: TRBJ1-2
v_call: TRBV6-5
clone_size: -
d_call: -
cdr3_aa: CASSYITGSGYTF
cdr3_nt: TGTGCCAGCAGCTATATCACAGGGTCTGGCTACACCTTC

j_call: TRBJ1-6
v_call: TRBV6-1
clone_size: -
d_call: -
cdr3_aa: CASSEQTQSNSPLHF
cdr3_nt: TGTGCCAGCAGTGAACAGACTCAATCTAATTCACCCCTCCACTTT

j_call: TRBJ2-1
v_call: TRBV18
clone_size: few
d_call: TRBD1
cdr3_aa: CASTPGQGFNEQFF
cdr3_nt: TGTGCCAGCACCCCGGGACAGGGGTTTAATGAGCAGTTCTTC

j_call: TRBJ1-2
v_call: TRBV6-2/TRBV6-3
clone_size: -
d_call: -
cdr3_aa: CASSYSPEGYGYTF
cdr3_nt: TGTGCCAGCAGTTATAGTCCCGAGGGCTATGGCTACACCTTC

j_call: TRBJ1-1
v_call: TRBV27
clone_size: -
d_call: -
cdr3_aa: CATQYRRETEAFF
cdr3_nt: TGTGCCACCCAGTACAGGAGGGAAACTGAAGCTTTCTTT

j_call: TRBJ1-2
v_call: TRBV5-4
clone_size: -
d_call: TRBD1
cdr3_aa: CASSPMPGTGPFSYGYTF
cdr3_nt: TGTGCCAGCAGCCCTATGCCGGGGACAGGACCCTTTTCCTATGGCTACACCTTC

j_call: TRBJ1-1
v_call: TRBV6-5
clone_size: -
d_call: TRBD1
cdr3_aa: CATTQGAGTEAFF
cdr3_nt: TGTGCCACCACACAGGGGGCTGGCACTGAAGCTTTCTTT

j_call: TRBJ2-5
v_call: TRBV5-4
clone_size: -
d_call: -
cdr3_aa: CASRASQGGETQYF
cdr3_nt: TGTGCCAGCAGGGCGAGTCAGGGCGGAGAGACCCAGTACTTC

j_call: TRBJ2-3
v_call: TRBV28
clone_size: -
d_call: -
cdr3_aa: CASSLKKSSRGSSQYF
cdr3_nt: TGTGCCAGCAGTTTAAAGAAGAGCTCAAGAGGGAGTTCGCAGTATTTT

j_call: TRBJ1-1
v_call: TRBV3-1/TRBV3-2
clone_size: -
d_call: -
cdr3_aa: CASSPIPQGNTEAFF
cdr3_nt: TGTGCCAGCAGCCCGATTCCACAGGGGAACACTGAAGCTTTCTTT

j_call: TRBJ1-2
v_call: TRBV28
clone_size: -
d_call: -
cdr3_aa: CASSFGGIGYGYTF
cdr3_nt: TGTGCCAGCAGTTTTGGCGGCATTGGCTATGGCTACACCTTC

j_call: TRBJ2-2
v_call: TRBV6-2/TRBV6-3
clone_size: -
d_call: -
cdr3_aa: CASSYSGQSGGELFF
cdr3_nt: TGTGCCAGCAGTTACTCCGGACAGTCGGGCGGGGAGCTGTTTTTT

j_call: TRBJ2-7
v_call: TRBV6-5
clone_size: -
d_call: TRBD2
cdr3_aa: CASIDSGGAYEQYF
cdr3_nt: TGTGCCAGCATCGATAGCGGGGGGGCCTACGAGCAGTACTTC

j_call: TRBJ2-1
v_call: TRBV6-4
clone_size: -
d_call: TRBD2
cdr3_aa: CASSDWAGGLYEQFF
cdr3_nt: TGTGCCAGCAGTGACTGGGCGGGAGGGCTCTATGAGCAGTTCTTC

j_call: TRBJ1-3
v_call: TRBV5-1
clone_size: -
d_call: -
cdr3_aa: CASRLAGEDSGNTIYF
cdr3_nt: TGCGCCAGCAGACTGGCCGGGGAGGACTCTGGAAACACCATATATTTT

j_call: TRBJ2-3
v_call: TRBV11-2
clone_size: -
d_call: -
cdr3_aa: CASSLGTRGVADTQYF
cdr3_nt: TGTGCCAGCAGCTTAGGGACACGCGGGGTTGCAGATACGCAGTATTTT

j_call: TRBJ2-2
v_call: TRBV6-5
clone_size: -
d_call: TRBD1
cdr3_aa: CATQQGIGELFF
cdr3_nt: TGTGCCACCCAACAGGGGATCGGGGAGCTGTTTTTT

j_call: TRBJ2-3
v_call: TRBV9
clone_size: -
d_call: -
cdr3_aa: CASSVDLVGDTDTQYF
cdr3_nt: TGTGCCAGCAGCGTAGACCTGGTCGGGGACACAGATACGCAGTATTTT

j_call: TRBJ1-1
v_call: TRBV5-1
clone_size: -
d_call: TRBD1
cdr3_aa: CASSIGQAKNTEAFF
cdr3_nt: TGCGCCAGCAGCATAGGACAGGCGAAGAACACTGAAGCTTTCTTT

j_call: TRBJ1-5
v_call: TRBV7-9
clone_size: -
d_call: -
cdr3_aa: CASSSQTGTNQPQHF
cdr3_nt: TGTGCCAGCAGCTCACAAACAGGGACCAATCAGCCCCAGCATTTT

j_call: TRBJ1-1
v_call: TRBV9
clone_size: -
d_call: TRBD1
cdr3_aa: CASSTGGQGGTEAFF
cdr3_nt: TGTGCCAGCAGCACAGGGGGACAGGGGGGCACTGAAGCTTTCTTT

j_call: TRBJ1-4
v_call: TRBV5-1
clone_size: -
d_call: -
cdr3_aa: CASSLAGGEGNEKLFF
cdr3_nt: TGCGCCAGCAGCTTGGCCGGTGGGGAGGGGAATGAAAAACTGTTTTTT

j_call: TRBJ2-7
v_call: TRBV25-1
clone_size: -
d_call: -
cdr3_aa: CASSVRDSLYEQYF
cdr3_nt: TGTGCCAGCAGTGTCCGGGACTCGCTCTACGAGCAGTACTTC

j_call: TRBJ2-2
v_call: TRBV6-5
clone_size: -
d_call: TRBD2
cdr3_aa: CASSQTSENTGELFF
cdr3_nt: TGTGCCAGCAGCCAGACTAGCGAGAACACCGGGGAGCTGTTTTTT

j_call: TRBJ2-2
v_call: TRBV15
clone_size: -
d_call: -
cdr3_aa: CATSRDVVSGVGELFF
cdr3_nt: TGTGCCACCAGCAGAGATGTCGTCTCAGGGGTCGGGGAGCTGTTTTTT

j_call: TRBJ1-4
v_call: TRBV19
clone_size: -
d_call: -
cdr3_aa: CASRREGADEKLFF
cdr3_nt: TGTGCCAGTAGAAGAGAAGGGGCAGATGAAAAACTGTTTTTT

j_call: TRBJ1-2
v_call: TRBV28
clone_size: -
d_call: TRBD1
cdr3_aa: CASSPTPGGGYGYTF
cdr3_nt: TGTGCCAGCAGTCCAACCCCAGGGGGCGGCTATGGCTACACCTTC